Sequencing of this T cell receptor (beta chain) was carried out in a study of shared clonotypes between healthy human individuals (dated by TCRdb to the early 2020s). Concerning the study at large: The cohort included a few men and two women between 18 and 49 years of age. For each donor, CD4 naive and CD4 memory were each run on three plates, CD8 naive on two plates, and CD8 memory on one plate. To estimate repertoire size and how much clonotype sharing occurs between individuals, the study deeply sequenced the blood TCR repertoires of 5 or 6 healthy adults. Libraries were prepared and TCR repertoires were sequenced by different laboratories using diverse techniques, in order to increase sequencing depth and limit assay-specific biases. Between about 0.94 and 8.9 billion PBMCs per donor were obtained by leukapheresis. Broader findings and caveats from the paper: Pairwise subsampling led to the expectation that sequencing depth would affect the degree of clonotype sharing among donors. Naive subsets generally had larger estimated clonotype richness than memory subsets did. Compared with non-shared clonotypes, clonotypes shared by all four sorted-subset donors had higher generation probabilities. Sampling was restricted to blood, and TCR repertoires in tissues likely differ from the TCR repertoires found in blood. Even with the large sequencing depth, rarefaction of the sorted-subset datasets indicated that sequencing was incomplete. The small number of donors limited the genetic and exposure-history diversity represented. When several donors were compared, the shared fraction of clonotypes was about 5.2% for naive CD4, more than 3% for naive CD8, about 2.4% for memory CD4, and 0.3% to 0.5% for memory CD8.

TCR CDR3 regions were amplified from genomic DNA by multiplex PCR using the deep immunoSEQ assay. Extracted genomic DNA from each cell subset was distributed evenly across all wells of several immunoSEQ 96-well plates, and each plate was treated as a replicate. For sorted subsets, each replicate PCR was loaded with 150 to 250 ng genomic DNA, equivalent to about 33,000 T cell genomes. Purified libraries were quantified with a Qubit 3.0 fluorometer, sized on a Bioanalyzer 2100, and re-quantified with the KAPA Library Quantification kit. A separate single-read 150-cycle Illumina NextSeq 550 flow cell was used to sequence each immunoSEQ 96-well plate. Per the original workflow: Because the immunoSEQ output included only junctional sequences and no quality scores, the filtering could not be the same as the filtering used for full-length reads. Sequences were annotated with PyIR, a Python wrapper for IgBLAST v1.9, using IMGT germline references to assign V/J genes and CDR3. Reads were filtered out if the reads had weak V/J assignments (E-value above 1e-6), no CDR3, stop codons, out-of-frame junctions, or ambiguous translated residues. A V3J clonotype was defined by an identical inferred V gene, J gene, and CDR3 amino acid sequence. The percentage overlap between two repertoires was calculated by dividing the number of shared unique clonotypes by the size of the smaller repertoire. Richness of each repertoire was evaluated using RTK rarefaction, the Chao1 estimator, and Recon v2.1 estimates of unobserved clonotypes. Generation probabilities were computed with OLGA for all TCRbeta clonotypes obtained by the gDNA method from a few donors. TCRdb holds this immuneACCESS table with in-frame rearrangements only. Some clones are missing; in checked studies, unresolved V genes explain under half, and the rest has no known cause. That table is the source of V, J and clone size, and D and trimming were worked out from the DNA. In all, the sample holds 650,000 to 750,000 clones, and approximately 75% of those were seen once. The top ten constitute around 2% of the sample.

Notes on this clone: The antigen it recognizes is unknown. No qualities accompany the bases; no much larger clone lies one base away.

The donors were healthy, HIV-negative adults with no recently reported acute infections or vaccinations. Every donor was a Caucasian adult residing in Nashville, Tennessee, USA. CD4+ T cells were enriched by magnetic negative selection; naive cells were then positively selected on CD45RA, and the negative fraction formed the memory subset. Blood was obtained by leukapheresis, after which PBMCs were separated by Ficoll-Histopaque density gradient centrifugation and cryopreserved in liquid nitrogen vapor phase. Analytical flow cytometry was used to check the purity and quantity of each magnetically sorted T cell population. Genomic DNA was isolated from each sorted fraction and quantified by UV absorbance on a Nanodrop 2000c. The receptor's source is a woman in her twenties or thirties in good health. Sequenced sample: memory CD4+ T cells sorted from blood. The intended sense of this specimen's cell subset or site label: CD45RA-negative fraction.

The nucleotide sequence reads as follows: TGTGCCAGCTCAAGGACAGGGGACATACTAACCGGGGAGCTGTTTTTT. Translation gives CASSRTGDILTGELFF. The rearrangement combines TRBV18 with TRBJ2-2, and TRBD1 matches 9 of the central bases. The germline V gene provides CDR1 KGHSH and CDR2 LQKENI. The CDR3 holds 16 amino acids from the cysteine to the phenylalanine. Of the read, only the CDR3 DNA is kept; its 48 bases are in frame from base 1. Here V drops 5 bases and J drops 5 bases, and the junction holds 9 bases not matched to any gene. Reference TRBV18 and TRBJ2-2 genes cover what lies past the CDR3, so the full variable domain is NAGVMQNPRHLVRRRGQEARLRCSPMKGHSHVYWYRQLPEEGLKFMVYLQKENIIDESGMPKERFSAEFPKEGPSILRIQQVVRGDSAAYFCASSRTGDILTGELFFGEGSRLTVL.